Sequencing of this TCR beta chain was carried out in a study of blood T cell repertoires in COVID-19. Looking at the study overall: The origin of the acute and convalescent COVID-19 samples was the United States, Italy and Spain. The analysed material was cDNA or gDNA that came from T cells, B-cell-depleted T cells, or PBMCs.

Under the authors' procedure: Amplifying reference gene primers gave estimates of nucleated cell counts. Assay used: immunoSEQ multiplex PCR; TCRdb lists only in-frame clones, some missing. Clone size and the V and J calls come from that table; the DNA yielded D and trimming. The repertoire holds some 300,000 clones, with approximately 90% as singletons. Seattle patient enrollment occurred during active infection, with longitudinal follow-up thereafter. Germline V gene data show CDR1 as SQVTM and CDR2 as ANQGSEA. The CDR3 has 15 amino acids. J lost 3 bases, V lost 4 bases, and 7 bases had no gene match.

The chain links TRBV29-1 to TRBJ2-7, with 12 bases matching TRBD2. The specimen sequenced was peripheral blood. This receptor was obtained from a woman between 45 and 60 years old with COVID-19, enrolled during active disease. CDR3: CSVATGLAGIYEQYF. The DNA for the CDR3 is TGCAGCGTTGCTACCGGACTAGCGGGGATCTACGAGCAGTACTTC.